The 4 T cell receptor beta chains given below trace back to one sample, sequenced in a study of brain T cells in children with intractable seizures. The time point is: blood from clinic visit 5 months post-surgery; TSC patient then seizure free. Measured with immunoSEQ multiplex PCR; TCRdb has only the in-frame clones, and not every one. The table lists about 350,000 clones, 93% of them singletons, with under 7% in the top ten. The material was peripheral blood, obtained more than 4 months after surgery. The receptors were sampled from a boy in the first two years of life with tuberous sclerosis and intractable seizures.

V and J are TRBV7-9 and TRBJ2-7, with D uncertain. Between the trimmed V and J ends, which lost 4 bases and 3 bases, there was a span of 13 bases. In germline, CDR1 is SEHNR, CDR2 FQNEAQ (reference sequence). The CDR3 runs 14 residues. As DNA, the CDR3 is TGTGCCAGCAGCTCCCGCCCTATTTTCTACGAGCAGTACTTC. Residues: CASSSRPIFYEQYF.

The chain couples TRBV27 to TRBJ1-1; D is unclear. This CDR3 has 14 residues. Per the germline V gene, CDR1 is MNHEY and CDR2 is SMNVEV (reference sequence). The V gene lost 5 bases and the J gene lost 7 bases, with 17 bases spanning the gap. The CDR3 loop is CASSLLNTAYEAFF. CDR3 coding DNA: TGTGCCAGCAGTCTCCTCAATACAGCCTATGAAGCTTTCTTT.

The rearrangement joins TRBV2 to TRBJ1-6; weak D call: TRBD1 (5 bases). The CDR3 length is 15 residues. V was pared by 2 bases and J by 9 bases, with 14 bases between. Germline V CDR1 and CDR2: SNHLY, FYNNEI. CDR3 nucleotide sequence: TGTGCCAGCAGTGAAAGTATTTGGAGGGGTTCACCCCTCCACTTT. Encoded protein: CASSESIWRGSPLHF.

The chain carries TRBV5-1 and TRBJ2-7; the D gene is possibly TRBD1 (6 bases). With 0 bases removed from V and 3 bases from J, the gap between germline ends came to 10 bases. The CDR3 has 14 amino acids. CDR1 and CDR2 (germline): SGHRS, YFSETQ. For the CDR3, the DNA is TGCGCCAGCAGCTTGGGACAGGCTAACTACGAGCAGTACTTC. Its protein is CASSLGQANYEQYF.